The 11 T cell receptor beta chains reported below all come from one sample, sequenced in a study of shared clonotypes between healthy human individuals. Repertoires were generated with immunoSEQ multiplex PCR, while TCRdb's copy carries only in-frame clones and drops some. There are around 2.3 million clones in the sample; roughly 95% occur only once, and roughly 0.13% lies in the top ten. The sample taken for sequencing was naive CD4+ T cells sorted from blood. Indicated subset: CD45RA+ positively selected. These receptors came from a man aged 18 to 30 in good health.

The V call is TRBV5-1, the J call TRBJ2-2, with 7 bases identical to TRBD1. Trimming cost V 4 bases and J 6 bases; bases outside gene matches: 6. The germline V gene has CDR1 SGHRS and CDR2 YFSETQ. The CDR3 is 14 residues long. CDR3 loop: CASSNVTGAGELFF. The CDR3 nucleotides read TGCGCCAGCAGCAACGTCACAGGGGCCGGGGAGCTGTTTTTT.

V and J are TRBV2 and TRBJ1-5; 12 bases are a match to TRBD1. The CDR3 is 17 residues long. After removal of 5 bases from V and 3 bases from J, the junction contained 8 bases not matched to a gene. Germline loops: CDR1 SNHLY, CDR2 FYNNEI. The CDR3 coding sequence is TGTGCCAGCAGTCCTGGGACAGGGGGCGGTTACAATCAGCCCCAGCATTTT. This translates into CASSPGTGGGYNQPQHF.

The chain is built from TRBV28 and TRBJ1-1; TRBD1 matches 7 bases. J gave up 4 bases and V 3 bases, and 5 bases lay outside the gene matches. This CDR3 region has 14 residues. Per the germline V gene, CDR1 is MDHEN and CDR2 is SYDVKM. CDR3 coding DNA: TGTGCCAGCAGTTTGACAGGGCTAACCACTGAAGCTTTCTTT. Translation gives CASSLTGLTTEAFF.

The rearrangement joins TRBV10-3 to TRBJ1-2; D not certain. The CDR3 totals 13 residues. Trimming left V 10 bases short and J 6 bases short, with 18 bases between. Germline CDR1 ENHRY, CDR2 SYGVKD. The CDR3 bases are TGTGCCACTAGCGGCGGACCTTTCGATGGCTACACCTTC. This encodes CATSGGPFDGYTF.

The rearrangement uses TRBV6-5 and TRBJ2-3; TRBD2 agrees at 7 bases. The CDR3 is made up of 15 amino acids. J lost 6 bases, V lost 6 bases, and 12 bases had no gene match. From germline, CDR1 is MNHEY and CDR2 SVGAGI. The CDR3 loop is CASSRGSGGGDTQYF. In nucleotides, the CDR3 is TGTGCCAGCAGCCGAGGTTCGGGAGGAGGGGATACGCAGTATTTT.

This rearrangement joins TRBV4-1 to TRBJ2-2; D is possibly TRBD1 or TRBD2 (5 bases each). The CDR3 is 17 residues long. Trimming shortened V by 4 bases and J by 4 bases, and 19 bases separated the two germline ends. Germline V lookup: CDR1 MGHRA, CDR2 YSYEKL. Here the CDR3 reads CASSLRVPRGPTGELFF. In nucleotides, the CDR3 is TGCGCCAGCAGCCTCCGAGTCCCCCGGGGCCCCACCGGGGAGCTGTTTTTT.

This chain joins TRBV5-6 and TRBJ1-2; 9 bases map to TRBD1. CDR3 length: 16 amino acids. Germline lookup yields CDR1 SGHDT and CDR2 YYEEEE. V lost 0 bases and J lost 8; bases outside the gene matches: 11. The CDR3 sequence: CASSLGTGQGLSGYTF. The CDR3 coding sequence is TGTGCCAGCAGCTTGGGGACGGGACAGGGCTTATCGGGCTACACCTTC.

The chain employs TRBV30 and TRBJ1-1; D remains ambiguous. From germline, CDR1 is GTSNPN and CDR2 SVGIG (reference sequence). The CDR3 spans 13 residues. The germline V and J ends were trimmed by 5 bases and 1 base, with 11 bases remaining between them. The CDR3 DNA reads as TGTGCCTGGGATACCCTCGAGAACACTGAAGCTTTCTTT. This translates into CAWDTLENTEAFF. The full variable domain, in which reference TRBV30 and TRBJ1-1 provide the parts outside the CDR3, is SQTIHQWPATLVQPVGSPLSLECTVEGTSNPNLYWYRQAAGRGLQLLFYSVGIGQISSEVPQNLSASRPQDRQFILSSKKLLLSDSGFYLCAWDTLENTEAFFGQGTRLTVV.

This chain links TRBV28 with TRBJ1-6, with TRBD1 as a possible D gene (5 bases). V gave up 2 bases and J gave up 0 bases, with 11 bases separating them. There are 17 residues in the CDR3. The germline V gene encodes CDR1 MDHEN and CDR2 SYDVKM. The CDR3 is CASSLRQLSSYNSPLHF. The CDR3 DNA reads TGTGCCAGCAGTTTAAGACAGTTGAGCTCCTATAATTCACCCCTCCACTTT.

The chain links TRBV4-3 to TRBJ1-1; no reliable D call. Trimming pared 1 base from V and 8 bases from J, leaving 14 bases between. Looked up from germline, CDR1 is LGHNA and CDR2 is YSLEER. The CDR3 has 14 residues. The CDR3 reads CASSQGGVSMEAFF. The CDR3 coding sequence is TGCGCCAGCAGCCAAGGTGGGGTCTCCATGGAAGCTTTCTTT.

This chain joins TRBV20-1 and TRBJ2-1; D is uncertain. V lost 6 bases, J lost 6 bases, and 9 bases lay in between. Per germline, CDR1 DFQATT and CDR2 SNEGSKA (reference sequence). The CDR3 totals 11 residues. The CDR3 sequence: CSAGPVNEQFF. For the CDR3, the DNA is TGCAGTGCCGGCCCGGTCAATGAGCAGTTCTTC.